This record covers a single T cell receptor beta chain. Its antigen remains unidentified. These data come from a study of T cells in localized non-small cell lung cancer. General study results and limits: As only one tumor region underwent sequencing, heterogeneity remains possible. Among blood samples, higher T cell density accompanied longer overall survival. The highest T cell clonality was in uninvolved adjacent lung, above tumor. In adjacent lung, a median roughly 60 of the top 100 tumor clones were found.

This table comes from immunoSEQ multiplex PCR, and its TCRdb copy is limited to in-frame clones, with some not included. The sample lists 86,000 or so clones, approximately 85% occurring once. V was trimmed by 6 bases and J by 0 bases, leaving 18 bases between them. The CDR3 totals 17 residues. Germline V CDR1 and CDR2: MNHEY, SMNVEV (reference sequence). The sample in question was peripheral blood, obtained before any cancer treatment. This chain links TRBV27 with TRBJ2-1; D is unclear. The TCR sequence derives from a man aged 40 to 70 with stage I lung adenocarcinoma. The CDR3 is CASRRYGAPFSYNEQFF. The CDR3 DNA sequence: TGTGCCAGCAGGCGATATGGAGCGCCCTTCTCCTACAATGAGCAGTTCTTC.